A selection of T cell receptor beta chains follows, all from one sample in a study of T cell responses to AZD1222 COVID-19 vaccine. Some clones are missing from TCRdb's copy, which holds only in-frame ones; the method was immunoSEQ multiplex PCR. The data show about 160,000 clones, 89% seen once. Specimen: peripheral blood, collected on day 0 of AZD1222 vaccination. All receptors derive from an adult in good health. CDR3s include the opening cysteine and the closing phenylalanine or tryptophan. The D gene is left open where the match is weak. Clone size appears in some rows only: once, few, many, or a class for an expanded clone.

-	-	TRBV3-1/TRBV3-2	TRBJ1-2	TGTGCCAGCAGCCAACGTAGGGGCTATGGCTACACCTTC	CASSQRRGYGYTF
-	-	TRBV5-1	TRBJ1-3	TGCGCCAGCAGCTTAACCTTCTCTGGAAACACCATATATTTT	CASSLTFSGNTIYF
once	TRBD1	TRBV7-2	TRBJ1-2	TGTGCCAGCAGCTTAGAACAGGGGTACTATGGCTACACCTTC	CASSLEQGYYGYTF
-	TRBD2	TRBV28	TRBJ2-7	TGTGCCAGCAGCCCCACTAGCGGGAGGACTTACGAGCAGTACTTC	CASSPTSGRTYEQYF
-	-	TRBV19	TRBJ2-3	TGTGCCAGTAGTATAGCGGCGGTCGGTAGGGATACGCAGTATTTT	CASSIAAVGRDTQYF
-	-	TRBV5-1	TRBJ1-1	TGCGCCAGCAGCCCTAATATGCCGGGACTGGGGACTGAAGCTTTCTTT	CASSPNMPGLGTEAFF
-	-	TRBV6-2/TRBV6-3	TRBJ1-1	TGTGCCAGCAGTTACTTGACAGGGAACACTGAAGCTTTCTTT	CASSYLTGNTEAFF
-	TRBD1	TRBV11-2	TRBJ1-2	TGTGCCAGCAGCTTAGGGACAGGGGGCCTAAGCTACACCTTC	CASSLGTGGLSYTF
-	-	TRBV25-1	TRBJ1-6	TGTGCCAGCAGTGACTCTGGGGGAAGCTCCTATAATTCACCCCTCCACTTT	CASSDSGGSSYNSPLHF
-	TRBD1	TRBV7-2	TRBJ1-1	TGTGCCAGCAGCTTAGGGGGATTTGGAGACAGGGGAGGCACTGAAGCTTTCTTT	CASSLGGFGDRGGTEAFF
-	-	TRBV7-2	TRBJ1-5	TGTGCCAGCAGCTTAGCGGCCAGAGGGAGCGAACAGCCCCAGCATTTT	CASSLAARGSEQPQHF
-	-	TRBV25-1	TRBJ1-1	TGTGCCAGCACCCCCCGGAGGGGGGTTGGGGTTAACACTGAAGCTTTCTTT	CASTPRRGVGVNTEAFF
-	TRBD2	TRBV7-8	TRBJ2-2	TGTGCCAGCAGCTTCAGGCCTAGCGGGAGAAGAGACACCGGGGAGCTGTTTTTT	CASSFRPSGRRDTGELFF
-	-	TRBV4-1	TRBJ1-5	TGCGCCAGCAGCCAAGACCTCGGCAATCAGCCCCAGCATTTT	CASSQDLGNQPQHF
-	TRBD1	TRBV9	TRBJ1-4	TGTGCCAGCAGCGTGAGCCCGACAGGGATTAATGAAAAACTGTTTTTT	CASSVSPTGINEKLFF
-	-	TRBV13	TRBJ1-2	TGTGCCAGCAGCCCCCGGCATGTAGGCTATGGCTACACCTTC	CASSPRHVGYGYTF
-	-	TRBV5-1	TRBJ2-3	TGCGCCAGCAGCTTTGGATTCTTTAGCACAGATACGCAGTATTTT	CASSFGFFSTDTQYF
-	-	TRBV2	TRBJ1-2	TGTGCCAGCAGTGAAGCGAGGGGGGGTATCGGTGGCTACACCTTC	CASSEARGGIGGYTF
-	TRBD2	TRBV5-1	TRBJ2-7	TGCGCCAGCAGCTTTCCGGGACTACCCTCCGAGCAGTACTTC	CASSFPGLPSEQYF
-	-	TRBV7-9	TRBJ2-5	TGTGCCAGCAGCTTGTGGCGGGGATCCTCGCAAGAGACCCAGTACTTC	CASSLWRGSSQETQYF
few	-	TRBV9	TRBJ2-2	TGTGCCAGCAGCGTAGCTGGCGGGGTCGACACCGGGGAGCTGTTTTTT	CASSVAGGVDTGELFF
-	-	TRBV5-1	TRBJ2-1	TGCGCCAGCAGCCGAAGGACAGTCGAGAATGAGCAGTTCTTC	CASSRRTVENEQFF
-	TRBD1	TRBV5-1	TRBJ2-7	TGCGCCAGCAGCCCCCAGGGGACAGGGGGTTTCGAGCAGTACTTC	CASSPQGTGGFEQYF
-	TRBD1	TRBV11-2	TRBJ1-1	TGTGCCAGCAGCGAACGGACAGGGGGGATGAGGAACACTGAAGCTTTCTTT	CASSERTGGMRNTEAFF
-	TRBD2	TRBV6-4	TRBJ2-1	TGTGCCAGCAGTGACTCCGGGACTAGTTACAATGAGCAGTTCTTC	CASSDSGTSYNEQFF
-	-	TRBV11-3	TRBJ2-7	TGTGCCAGCAGCAAGTCCGCGTCGTATGAGCAGTACTTC	CASSKSASYEQYF
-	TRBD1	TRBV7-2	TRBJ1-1	TGTGCCAGCAGCTCACAGGGGGCGAGGTACACTGAAGCTTTCTTT	CASSSQGARYTEAFF
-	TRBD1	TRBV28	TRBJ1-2	TGTGCCAGCAGTTCACAGGGGAAGGGTAACTATGGCTACACCTTC	CASSSQGKGNYGYTF
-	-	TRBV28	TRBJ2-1	TGTGCCAGCCTCGACCGGGACGGGCGATACAATGAGCAGTTCTTC	CASLDRDGRYNEQFF
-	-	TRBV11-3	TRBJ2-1	TGTGCCAGCAGCTCCGGGACTCCTACCTACAATGAGCAGTTCTTC	CASSSGTPTYNEQFF
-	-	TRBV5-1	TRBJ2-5	TGCGCCAGCAGCCCTGGATGGGGAGAGACCCAGTACTTC	CASSPGWGETQYF
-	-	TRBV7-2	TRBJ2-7	TGTGCCAGCAGCTCTAGACGTTCGAGTGACTACCTCTACGAGCAGTACTTC	CASSSRRSSDYLYEQYF